The clone carrying this T cell receptor beta chain was detected a few times. The antigen remains undetermined. Sequencing targeted expressed TCRB transcripts, as all isolated RNA had been reverse transcribed. Only in-frame clones appear in the TCRdb table, and some are missing; sequencing was by immunoSEQ multiplex PCR. This sample has a few hundred thousand clones, with 20% to 25% found just once. The data stem from a study of beta chain features in type 1 diabetes. Study outcomes and limitations: A potential PCR bias toward shorter templates would be equal in patient and control samples. Highly expressing activated T cells could be over-counted with a cDNA template. The study found moderately but significantly shorter TCRB CDR3s in all four CD4+ subsets of Type 1 diabetes patients.

One heparinised blood draw averaging around 110 mL was given by each donor. Markers CD45RO/CCR7/CD25/CD127/CD95/CD27 served to sort CD4+ naive, central memory, regulatory and stem cell-like memory cells. Trimming took off 3 bases at V and 2 bases at J, with 13 bases between the two ends. This CDR3 is built from 14 residues. The germline V gene has CDR1 GTSNPN and CDR2 SVGIG (reference sequence). The TCR originated in a woman in her thirties with type 1 diabetes. J is TRBJ2-5 and V is TRBV30; the D gene is possibly TRBD1 (6 bases). Sequencing input: naive CD4+ T cells from blood. The CDR3 region is CAWRIWDNQETQYF. The CDR3 nucleotides are TGTGCCTGGAGGATATGGGACAATCAAGAGACCCAGTACTTC.